Listed here are 30 T cell receptor beta chains from one sample, sequenced in a study of blood T cell repertoires in COVID-19. TCRdb's table, derived via immunoSEQ multiplex PCR, lists solely in-frame clones and lacks some. The table records roughly 200,000 clones, 85% to 90% of them present only once. Sequencing input: PBMCs or T cells enriched from blood (not recorded which). The source of these receptors is a man in his forties or fifties who had recovered from COVID-19.

The genes are TRBV15 and TRBJ2-1; weak D call: TRBD2 (5 bases). V was cut by 1 base and J by 4 bases, with 20 bases left in between. CDR3 length: 18 amino acids. Germline CDR1 LNHNV, CDR2 YYDKDF (reference sequence). The CDR3 sequence: CATSRGLDLGSLYNEQFF. CDR3 DNA: TGTGCCACCAGCAGAGGGCTCGACTTGGGGAGTCTGTACAATGAGCAGTTCTTC.

This chain joins TRBV19 and TRBJ1-2, with TRBD1 as a possible D gene (6 bases). This CDR3 contains 14 residues. The V end lost 2 bases, the J end lost 4 bases, and 11 bases lay between the germline ends. Germline V gene sequence: CDR1 LNHDA, CDR2 SQIVND (reference sequence). The CDR3 region is CASSIPGQSYGYTF. DNA of the CDR3: TGTGCCAGTAGTATACCCGGACAGTCCTATGGCTACACCTTC.

The J gene is TRBJ1-1, the V gene TRBV6-5; 8 bases are shared with TRBD1. This CDR3 is built from 13 residues. Germline CDR1 reads MNHEY; CDR2 reads SVGAGI. The V gene end was trimmed by 6 bases and the J gene end by 10 bases; junction bases not matched to a gene: 10. The CDR3 nucleotides are TGTGCCAGCAGCTTCCGCAGGGGGCTTGGAGCTTTCTTT. Encoded protein: CASSFRRGLGAFF.

The genes are TRBV5-6 and TRBJ2-1, with TRBD2 matching 11 bases. The CDR3 loop spans 16 amino acids. Germline CDR1 reads SGHDT; CDR2 reads YYEEEE. The V segment lost 4 bases and the J segment 3 bases; nucleotides outside the gene matches: 6. CDR3 nucleotides: TGTGCCAGCAGCCCCGGACTAGCGGGCCTCTACAATGAGCAGTTCTTC. Translation: CASSPGLAGLYNEQFF.

The chain recombines TRBV7-9 with TRBJ2-1; a possible D gene is TRBD2 (5 bases). The germline V gene has CDR1 SEHNR and CDR2 FQNEAQ (reference sequence). V lost 7 bases, J lost 5 bases, and 12 bases lay in between. The CDR3 length is 13 residues. CDR3 sequence: CASNLAGDNEQFF. The DNA of the CDR3 is TGTGCCAGCAACCTGGCCGGGGACAATGAGCAGTTCTTC.

The chain has TRBV5-1 and TRBJ2-7; D is possibly TRBD2 (6 bases). Deletions cut 4 bases from V and 1 base from J, with 15 bases between. CDR1 and CDR2 from the germline V gene are SGHRS and YFSETQ. This CDR3 spans 15 amino acids. CDR3 sequence reads: CASSRGEGGSYEQYF. The DNA for the CDR3 is TGCGCCAGCAGCCGTGGAGAAGGAGGGTCCTACGAGCAGTACTTC. Based on the CDR3 plus reference TRBV5-1 and TRBJ2-7, the full variable domain is KAGVTQTPRYLIKTRGQQVTLSCSPISGHRSVSWYQQTPGQGLQFLFEYFSETQRNKGNFPGRFSGRQFSNSRSEMNVSTLELGDSALYLCASSRGEGGSYEQYFGPGTRLTVT.

This clone was counted a single time. The genes are TRBV5-1 and TRBJ1-2; a weak D match, TRBD1 (6 bases). Per the germline V gene, CDR1 is SGHRS and CDR2 is YFSETQ. CDR3 length equals 12 residues. With 4 bases removed from V and 5 bases from J, the gap between germline ends came to 9 bases. CDR3 residues: CASSEGQYGYTF. DNA of the CDR3: TGCGCCAGCAGCGAAGGACAGTATGGCTACACCTTC.

This rearrangement joins TRBV3-1 (or the pseudogene TRBV3-2) to TRBJ1-1; D is unclear. CDR3 length: 16 residues. Trimming removed 4 bases from V and 5 bases from J, with 20 bases in between. CDR1 and CDR2 (germline): LGHDT, YNNKEL (reference sequence). The DNA for the CDR3 is TGTGCCAGCAGCCCTTTTCTGGGAGGGCTGGGAACTGAAGCTTTCTTT. Encoded protein: CASSPFLGGLGTEAFF.

This chain joins TRBV14 and TRBJ2-7; TRBD2 matches 8 bases. This CDR3 is built from 13 residues. Germline assignment: CDR1 SGHDN and CDR2 FVKESK. Trimming at V came to 9 bases and at J to 4 bases, leaving 8 bases not matched to a gene. The CDR3 DNA sequence: TGTGCCAGTCGAGCGGGAGTGGGATACGAGCAGTACTTC. Translating it yields CASRAGVGYEQYF.

V and J are TRBV12-3 or TRBV12-4 and TRBJ1-2; D gene ambiguous. The CDR3 has 13 residues. V lost 5 bases to trimming and J lost 4 bases, with 11 bases between them. CDR3 amino acids: CASSPLAGYGYTF. In DNA, the CDR3 is TGTGCCAGCAGTCCTCTCGCCGGCTATGGCTACACCTTC.

The V gene is TRBV10-3, the J gene TRBJ1-1; D might be TRBD1 (6 bases). Germline V gives CDR1 ENHRY, CDR2 SYGVKD. The CDR3 spans 15 residues. V was cut by 0 bases and J by 10 bases, with 18 bases left in between. The CDR3 coding sequence is TGTGCCATCAGTGAGTCGAAGGGGGTGGGTCCCCGAGCTTTCTTT. Amino acids: CAISESKGVGPRAFF.

The rearrangement uses TRBV6-5 and TRBJ2-7; TRBD1 might be the D (6 bases). Trimming took off 2 bases at V and 6 bases at J, with 14 bases between the two ends. The CDR3 runs 14 residues. Germline lookup yields CDR1 MNHEY and CDR2 SVGAGI. The CDR3 sequence: CASSYGLGAAEQYF. CDR3 bases: TGTGCCAGCAGTTACGGGTTGGGGGCGGCCGAGCAGTACTTC.

This chain links TRBV21-1 with TRBJ1-2; the table's D gene call, TRBD1, was not cross checked with the DNA. TRBV21-1 is deemed a pseudogene. This CDR3 region has 13 residues. CDR3 nucleotide sequence: TGTGCCAGCAGCAAAGGGGACAGACCCTTCTACACCTTC. Protein product: CASSKGDRPFYTF.

The chain joins TRBV5-1 to TRBJ1-2, with 8 bases fitting TRBD1. Per the germline V gene, CDR1 is SGHRS and CDR2 is YFSETQ. The J segment lost 6 bases and the V segment lost 6 bases, leaving 7 bases of the junction unmatched. This CDR3 is 13 amino acids long. CDR3 amino acids: CASNPGGLDGYTF. CDR3 in DNA: TGCGCCAGCAACCCAGGGGGCTTGGATGGCTACACCTTC.

This clone was counted once. The CDR3 region is CASSSGVDTQYF. The CDR3 region has the DNA TGTGCCAGCTCATCGGGGGTCGATACGCAGTATTTT. This chain joins TRBV2 and TRBJ2-3; D perhaps matches TRBD2 (6 bases). Germline V gene lookup returns CDR1 SNHLY and CDR2 FYNNEI. There are 12 residues in the CDR3. The germline V and J ends were trimmed by 8 bases and 6 bases, with 12 bases remaining between them.

The genes are TRBV18 and TRBJ1-1; 8 bases line up with TRBD1. V was clipped by 2 bases and J by 7 bases; unmatched bases: 6. The length of the CDR3 is 14 residues. Per germline, CDR1 KGHSH and CDR2 LQKENI. The CDR3, as DNA: TGTGCCAGCTCACCAGGGACAGGTACACTTGAAGCTTTCTTT. This encodes CASSPGTGTLEAFF.

This clone is a singleton in its sample. The V and J genes are TRBV30 and TRBJ1-4, with D perhaps TRBD1 (5 bases). The CDR3 is 13 amino acids. Germline-derived CDR1 and CDR2 are GTSNPN and SVGIG (reference sequence). The V and J ends lost 8 bases and 2 bases respectively, with 12 bases between them. The CDR3 sequence: CAGVGLTNEKLFF. In DNA, the CDR3 is TGTGCCGGAGTGGGGCTCACTAATGAAAAACTGTTTTTT.

This chain connects TRBV27 to TRBJ2-7; TRBD1 is a possible D gene (5 bases). CDR3 length: 14 residues. Trimming took 2 bases from V and 4 from J, leaving 12 bases between them. Germline V CDR1 and CDR2: MNHEY, SMNVEV (reference sequence). The CDR3, as DNA: TGTGCCAGCAGTTTAGGGCAGGGTTCTTACGAGCAGTACTTC. Encoded protein: CASSLGQGSYEQYF.

This rearrangement joins TRBV29-1 to TRBJ2-5; 9 bases are a match to TRBD2. The CDR3 length is 14 residues. Germline V lookup: CDR1 SQVTM, CDR2 ANQGSEA. V lost 7 bases to trimming and J lost 5 bases; unmatched junction nucleotides: 11. CDR3 sequence: CSGRAGGGGETQYF. In nucleotides, the CDR3 is TGCAGCGGGAGAGCGGGGGGCGGCGGGGAGACCCAGTACTTC.

This chain links TRBV27 with TRBJ1-2; TRBD1 is a possible D gene (6 bases). The CDR3 covers 14 residues. Per germline, CDR1 MNHEY and CDR2 SMNVEV (reference sequence). Trimming shortened V by 7 bases and J by 6 bases, and 18 bases separated the two germline ends. CDR3: CASKDSPHQDGYTF. Here the CDR3 DNA reads TGTGCCAGCAAGGACAGCCCCCATCAGGATGGCTACACCTTC.

The chain recombines TRBV5-1 with TRBJ2-7; TRBD2 agrees at 8 bases. In germline, CDR1 is SGHRS, CDR2 YFSETQ. The CDR3 is made up of 15 amino acids. V dropped 0 bases and J dropped 6; count of bases not matched to a gene: 8. CDR3 region: CASSLVSGRRGEQYF. The CDR3 DNA reads as TGCGCCAGCAGCTTGGTGAGCGGGAGAAGAGGCGAGCAGTACTTC.

This rearrangement joins TRBV30 to TRBJ1-1; D is perhaps TRBD1 (6 bases). The CDR3 spans 14 residues. Trimming left V 8 bases short and J 1 base short, with 17 bases between. Germline CDR1 reads GTSNPN; CDR2 reads SVGIG (reference sequence). CDR3 DNA: TGTGCCCGCTTTCCGGACAGCACGAACACTGAAGCTTTCTTT. Its translation: CARFPDSTNTEAFF. The whole variable domain, remainder taken from reference TRBV30 and TRBJ1-1, is SQTIHQWPATLVQPVGSPLSLECTVEGTSNPNLYWYRQAAGRGLQLLFYSVGIGQISSEVPQNLSASRPQDRQFILSSKKLLLSDSGFYLCARFPDSTNTEAFFGQGTRLTVV.

This clone has only a few counts. The chain has TRBV27 and TRBJ1-5; no firm D call. The CDR3 extends over 12 amino acids. V lost 8 bases and J 8 bases, leaving 13 bases between the germline ends. From germline, CDR1 is MNHEY and CDR2 SMNVEV (reference sequence). The CDR3 loop reads CASGGLAEPQHF. The DNA for the CDR3 is TGTGCCAGCGGCGGATTGGCGGAGCCCCAGCATTTT.

The V and J genes are TRBV4-2 and TRBJ1-2; D might be TRBD1 (5 bases). Germline CDR1 LGHNA, CDR2 YNFKEQ. Trimming left V 0 bases short and J 3 bases short, with 14 bases between. The CDR3 runs 16 residues. The CDR3 loop reads CASSQDLRGTYYGYTF. CDR3 coding DNA: TGTGCCAGCAGCCAAGATCTCCGGGGGACCTACTATGGCTACACCTTC.

V is TRBV6-5 and J is TRBJ1-1, with D perhaps matching TRBD1 (5 bases). The CDR3 loop spans 15 amino acids. Germline V lookup: CDR1 MNHEY, CDR2 SVGAGI. The V end was cut by 2 bases, the J end by 0 bases, with 10 bases between. Written as DNA, the CDR3 is TGTGCCAGCAGTTACACAAGGGGAATGAACACTGAAGCTTTCTTT. This encodes CASSYTRGMNTEAFF.

The J gene is TRBJ2-1, the V gene TRBV5-1; TRBD1 agrees at 9 bases. The CDR3 covers 15 residues. Germline CDR1 SGHRS, CDR2 YFSETQ. J lost 6 bases, V lost 4 bases, and 8 bases had no gene match. CDR3 coding DNA: TGCGCCAGCAGCCTCACTTCGGACAGGGGCAATGAGCAGTTCTTC. Translated: CASSLTSDRGNEQFF.

The DNA for the CDR3 is TGTGCCACCCGAAGGGTGGGACTGAAAGCTTTCTTT. Translated: CATRRVGLKAFF. The V gene is TRBV28, the J gene TRBJ1-1, with D perhaps TRBD1 (5 bases). The CDR3 spans 12 residues. Germline assignment: CDR1 MDHEN and CDR2 SYDVKM. V lost 10 bases and J lost 9, with 18 bases in between.

This clone showed up just once. The genes are TRBV30 and TRBJ2-1; D is perhaps TRBD2 (5 bases). In germline, CDR1 is GTSNPN, CDR2 SVGIG (reference sequence). Trimming shortened V by 4 bases and J by 7 bases, and 8 bases separated the two germline ends. This CDR3 spans 11 amino acids. CDR3 DNA: TGTGCCTGGAATCCGGGGAATGAGCAGTTCTTC. This encodes CAWNPGNEQFF.

In DNA form, the CDR3 reads TGTGCCAGTAGTATTTACGGACAGAACACAGATACGCAGTATTTT. Translated: CASSIYGQNTDTQYF. The chain employs TRBV19 and TRBJ2-3, with D perhaps TRBD1 (6 bases). This CDR3 spans 15 amino acids. Germline-derived CDR1 and CDR2 are LNHDA and SQIVND (reference sequence). The V gene lost 3 bases and the J gene lost 2 bases, with 12 bases spanning the gap.

This chain connects TRBV20-1 to TRBJ1-6; D perhaps matches TRBD1 (6 bases). Germline CDR1 DFQATT, CDR2 SNEGSKA (reference sequence). The CDR3 loop spans 13 amino acids. Trimming took 3 bases from V and 7 from J, leaving 10 bases between them. Here the CDR3 reads CSASGQQNSPLHF. The CDR3 bases are TGCAGTGCTAGTGGACAGCAGAATTCACCCCTCCACTTT.